The next 23 T cell receptor beta chains were all read from a single sample in a study of blood T cell dynamics during melanoma immunotherapy. Time point denoted: pre-treatment baseline. TCRdb's table, derived via immunoSEQ multiplex PCR, lists solely in-frame clones and lacks some. The top ten clones hold around 10% of a sample with about 150 clones, approximately 90% of them seen once. The sequenced sample was naive CD8+ T cells from blood, obtained from a patient treated with checkpoint blockade. These receptors all come from a human donor with melanoma.

The chain links TRBV15 to TRBJ1-2; D might be TRBD1 (5 bases). Germline lookup yields CDR1 LNHNV and CDR2 YYDKDF (reference sequence). Trimming shortened V by 10 bases and J by 4 bases, and 19 bases separated the two germline ends. The CDR3 covers 14 residues. CDR3 in DNA: TGTGCCATACGCCCCGGGGCCGATCCCTATGGCTACACCTTC. This translates into CAIRPGADPYGYTF.

Only one count was recorded for this clone. This chain uses TRBV7-9 with TRBJ1-1; 7 positions agree with TRBD1. The V and J ends lost 0 bases and 0 bases, in that order; junction bases with no gene match: 7. The germline V gene has CDR1 SEHNR and CDR2 FQNEAQ (reference sequence). The CDR3 is 17 amino acids. CDR3: CASSLAPPTGMNTEAFF. The DNA for the CDR3 is TGTGCCAGCAGCTTAGCCCCGCCGACAGGGATGAACACTGAAGCTTTCTTT. Using reference TRBV7-9 and TRBJ1-1 for the parts outside the CDR3, the full variable domain is DTGVSQNPRHKITKRGQNVTFRCDPISEHNRLYWYRQTLGQGPEFLTYFQNEAQLEKSRLLSDRFSAERPKGSFSTLEIQRTEQGDSAMYLCASSLAPPTGMNTEAFFGQGTRLTVV.

This sequence joins TRBV7-8 and TRBJ2-1, with D possibly matching TRBD2 (6 bases). V gave up 4 bases and J gave up 7 bases, with 11 bases separating them. The CDR3 is 13 residues long. Per germline, CDR1 SGHVS and CDR2 FQNEAQ. The CDR3 protein is CASSSEGRNEQFF. For the CDR3, the DNA is TGTGCCAGCAGCTCCGAGGGGAGGAATGAGCAGTTCTTC.

This clone was seen once. CDR3 sequence reads: CASSPDLRGGRLEETQYF. CDR3 sequence (DNA): TGTGCCAGCAGCCCCGACTTAAGGGGCGGACGGTTAGAAGAGACCCAGTACTTC. The rearrangement uses TRBV7-8 and TRBJ2-5, with a tentative D call TRBD1 (5 bases). The CDR3 has 18 amino acids. The germline V gene encodes CDR1 SGHVS and CDR2 FQNEAQ. V shed 5 bases and J shed 3 bases, with 25 bases lying between them.

The chain employs TRBV19 and TRBJ1-5; no firm D call. This CDR3 spans 14 amino acids. Trimming stripped 2 bases from V and 2 bases from J, with 7 bases between. Looked up from germline, CDR1 is LNHDA and CDR2 is SQIVND (reference sequence). This chain's CDR3 is CASSILTGNQPQHF. Written as DNA, the CDR3 is TGTGCCAGTAGTATACTTACAGGCAATCAGCCCCAGCATTTT. Variable domain in full (rest from reference TRBV19 and TRBJ1-5): DGGITQSPKYLFRKEGQNVTLSCEQNLNHDAMYWYRQDPGQGLRLIYYSQIVNDFQKGDIAEGYSVSREKKESFPLTVTSAQKNPTAFYLCASSILTGNQPQHFGDGTRLSIL.

This rearrangement joins TRBV28 to TRBJ2-5, with D possibly matching TRBD2 (6 bases). Germline assignment: CDR1 MDHEN and CDR2 SYDVKM. Trimming pared 3 bases from V and 2 bases from J, leaving 19 bases between. The CDR3 is made up of 17 amino acids. The CDR3 DNA follows: TGTGCCAGCAGTTTCGATCCTCCCGGAGGGCCTCAAGAGACCCAGTACTTC. It yields the protein CASSFDPPGGPQETQYF. The whole variable domain, filled in from reference TRBV28 and TRBJ2-5, reads DVKVTQSSRYLVKRTGEKVFLECVQDMDHENMFWYRQDPGLGLRLIYFSYDVKMKEKGDIPEGYSVSREKKERFSLILESASTNQTSMYLCASSFDPPGGPQETQYFGPGTRLLVL.

The chain is built from TRBV4-1 and TRBJ2-1; D gene uncertain. Trimming left V 4 bases short and J 8 bases short, with 18 bases between. The CDR3 covers 15 residues. CDR1 is MGHRA and CDR2 is YSYEKL in the germline V gene. The CDR3 DNA is TGCGCCAGCAGCCCCTCGGCTGGAAGAAGGGATGAGCAGTTCTTC. Its translation is CASSPSAGRRDEQFF.

The rearrangement uses TRBV7-2 and TRBJ2-5; 9 bases agree with TRBD2. V lost 3 bases, J lost 2 bases, and 10 bases stayed unmatched. The CDR3 length is 17 residues. Germline V CDR1 and CDR2: SGHTA, FQGNSA. Here the CDR3 DNA reads TGTGCCAGCAGCTTCCGGCTTGGACTAGCGACACAAGAGACCCAGTACTTC. Translation gives CASSFRLGLATQETQYF. The full variable domain, with the rest looked up from reference TRBV7-2 and TRBJ2-5, is GAGVSQSPSNKVTEKGKDVELRCDPISGHTALYWYRQSLGQGLEFLIYFQGNSAPDKSGLPSDRFSAERTGGSVSTLTIQRTQQEDSAVYLCASSFRLGLATQETQYFGPGTRLLVL.

The chain is built from TRBV9 and TRBJ1-6, with 7 positions matching TRBD1. Trimming at V came to 4 bases and at J to 0 bases, leaving 10 bases not matched to a gene. Germline CDR1 reads SGDLS; CDR2 reads YYNGEE. This CDR3 region has 18 residues. CDR3 DNA: TGTGCCAGCAGCTTTCGGGACAGCCTCAGCTCCTATAATTCACCCCTCCACTTT. This codes for CASSFRDSLSSYNSPLHF.

This chain links TRBV10-3 with TRBJ2-1; TRBD2 matches 8 bases. V gave up 2 bases and J gave up 2 bases; unmatched junction bases: 5. This CDR3 is 16 amino acids long. Germline V CDR1 and CDR2: ENHRY, SYGVKD. The CDR3 coding sequence is TGTGCCATCAGTGAGACGCAAGCGGGAGCCTACAATGAGCAGTTCTTC. Amino acid sequence: CAISETQAGAYNEQFF.

The genes are TRBV4-2 and TRBJ2-2; TRBD2 agrees at 10 bases. V dropped 3 bases and J dropped 6; count of bases not matched to a gene: 7. CDR1 and CDR2 from the germline V gene are LGHNA and YNFKEQ. This CDR3 comprises 16 residues. The chain's CDR3 is CASSQIPSGSSGELFF. The CDR3, as DNA: TGTGCCAGCAGCCAGATCCCTAGCGGGAGTTCCGGGGAGCTGTTTTTT.

V gene TRBV5-1 combines with J gene TRBJ1-1; D is undetermined. The CDR3 runs to 13 residues. CDR1 and CDR2 (germline): SGHRS, YFSETQ. V was pared by 2 bases and J by 5 bases, with 10 bases between. CDR3 amino acids: CASSFSTSTEAFF. The CDR3 bases are TGCGCCAGCAGCTTCTCGACGAGTACTGAAGCTTTCTTT. Drawing the rest from reference TRBV5-1 and TRBJ1-1, the complete variable domain is KAGVTQTPRYLIKTRGQQVTLSCSPISGHRSVSWYQQTPGQGLQFLFEYFSETQRNKGNFPGRFSGRQFSNSRSEMNVSTLELGDSALYLCASSFSTSTEAFFGQGTRLTVV.

This clone showed up just once. The chain uses TRBV28 and TRBJ2-7; weak D call: TRBD1 (6 bases). V was trimmed by 3 bases and J by 0 bases, leaving 9 bases between them. The CDR3 totals 14 residues. The V gene's germline CDR1 is MDHEN and CDR2 SYDVKM. CDR3 bases: TGTGCCAGCAGTTTCAGGGGAGACTCCTACGAGCAGTACTTC. This encodes CASSFRGDSYEQYF.

This rearrangement joins TRBV5-6 to TRBJ1-1, with 9 positions matching TRBD1. Trimming took 2 bases from V and 10 from J; bases not matched to a gene: 12. CDR1 and CDR2 from the germline V gene are SGHDT and YYEEEE. This CDR3 is 15 amino acids long. The CDR3 region is CASSFSEQGALGAFF. CDR3 DNA sequence: TGTGCCAGCAGCTTCAGCGAACAGGGGGCATTAGGAGCTTTCTTT.

This chain joins TRBV2 and TRBJ2-7; 10 bases match TRBD2. Germline V gene sequence: CDR1 SNHLY, CDR2 FYNNEI. There are 13 residues in the CDR3. V was clipped by 11 bases and J by 1 base; unmatched bases: 5. The CDR3 nucleotides are TGTGCCGATGGGACTAGCGAGTCCTACGAGCAGTACTTC. This codes for CADGTSESYEQYF.

The rearrangement uses TRBV25-1 and TRBJ2-1; 7 bases are a match to TRBD1. Germline values: CDR1 MGHDK, CDR2 SYGVNS. The CDR3 runs 14 residues. V gave up 8 bases and J gave up 5 bases; unmatched junction bases: 9. The CDR3 protein is CASSNSGTDNEQFF. The CDR3 DNA is TGTGCCAGCTCAAACTCCGGGACAGACAATGAGCAGTTCTTC. Using reference TRBV25-1 and TRBJ2-1 for the parts outside the CDR3, the full variable domain is EADIYQTPRYLVIGTGKKITLECSQTMGHDKMYWYQQDPGMELHLIHYSYGVNSTEKGDLSSESTVSRIRTEHFPLTLESARPSHTSQYLCASSNSGTDNEQFFGPGTRLTVL.

The chain carries TRBV9 and TRBJ2-7; D is perhaps TRBD1 or TRBD2 (5 bases each). The CDR3 contains 14 residues. V lost 3 bases and J 0 bases, leaving 10 bases between the germline ends. Germline values: CDR1 SGDLS, CDR2 YYNGEE. CDR3: CASSGGTNSYEQYF. The DNA of the CDR3 is TGTGCCAGCAGCGGGGGGACCAACTCCTACGAGCAGTACTTC.

V usage is TRBV9 and J usage is TRBJ2-3; tentatively, D is TRBD1 (5 bases). CDR3 length equals 15 residues. The V gene lost 0 bases and the J gene lost 3 bases, with 11 bases spanning the gap. Per the germline V gene, CDR1 is SGDLS and CDR2 is YYNGEE. CDR3 amino acids: CASSVGADSTDTQYF. The CDR3 DNA reads TGTGCCAGCAGCGTAGGGGCTGACAGTACAGATACGCAGTATTTT. The whole variable domain, filled in from reference TRBV9 and TRBJ2-3, reads DSGVTQTPKHLITATGQRVTLRCSPRSGDLSVYWYQQSLDQGLQFLIQYYNGEERAKGNILERFSAQQFPDLHSELNLSSLELGDSALYFCASSVGADSTDTQYFGPGTRLTVL.

CDR3 in amino acids: CASSLIGEKLFF. The CDR3 DNA sequence: TGTGCCAGCAGTTTAATTGGGGAAAAACTGTTTTTT. The chain links TRBV27 to TRBJ1-4; no definite D call. CDR3 size: 12 residues. The germline V gene has CDR1 MNHEY and CDR2 SMNVEV (reference sequence). Trimming left V 2 bases short and J 8 bases short, with 6 bases between.

J is TRBJ2-2 and V is TRBV5-6; 9 positions agree with TRBD2. The CDR3 is made up of 15 amino acids. J gave up 4 bases and V 0 bases, and 1 base lay outside the gene matches. CDR1 is SGHDT, CDR2 YYEEEE, per germline. The CDR3 sequence: CASSLGLAVTGELFF. The CDR3 nucleotides read TGTGCCAGCAGCTTGGGACTAGCGGTCACCGGGGAGCTGTTTTTT.

This clone appeared a single time. This rearrangement joins TRBV9 to TRBJ2-1; TRBD2 matches 9 bases. The germline V gene has CDR1 SGDLS and CDR2 YYNGEE. Trimming took 4 bases from V and 3 from J; bases not matched to a gene: 8. The CDR3 sequence is 16 residues long. CDR3 loop: CASSRSGLANYNEQFF. DNA for the CDR3: TGTGCCAGCAGCCGCTCGGGACTAGCAAACTACAATGAGCAGTTCTTC.

The rearrangement joins TRBV5-1 to TRBJ2-2; TRBD2 might be the D (6 bases). Trimming pared 0 bases from V and 5 bases from J, leaving 11 bases between. Germline assignment: CDR1 SGHRS and CDR2 YFSETQ. This CDR3 spans 15 amino acids. Written as DNA, the CDR3 is TGCGCCAGCAGCTTGGCACCCGCGGGAACCGGGGAGCTGTTTTTT. It is translated as CASSLAPAGTGELFF.

The chain recombines TRBV18 with TRBJ2-7; TRBD2 matches at 7 bases. Per the germline V gene, CDR1 is KGHSH and CDR2 is LQKENI. The CDR3 extends over 17 amino acids. J lost 3 bases, V lost 0 bases, and 11 bases had no gene match. The CDR3 sequence: CASSPPSKIGGIYEQYF. In DNA form, the CDR3 reads TGTGCCAGCTCACCACCGTCGAAAATCGGGGGGATCTACGAGCAGTACTTC.